The next 8 T cell receptor beta chains were all read from a single sample in a study of T cell responses to AZD1222 COVID-19 vaccine. Here immunoSEQ multiplex PCR was the method, and the copy in TCRdb shows in-frame clones only, minus some. The sample has tens of thousands of clones; 70% to 90% are singletons. Sequenced material: peripheral blood, taken on day 0 of AZD1222 vaccination. The origin of the receptors is an adult in good health.

The chain is built from TRBV18 and TRBJ2-2; D is undetermined. Deletions cut 2 bases from V and 2 bases from J, with 9 bases between. CDR1 and CDR2 from the germline V gene are KGHSH and LQKENI. This CDR3 has 15 amino acids. The CDR3 nucleotides are TGTGCCAGCTCACCAATGGCTTCTAACACCGGGGAGCTGTTTTTT. As protein: CASSPMASNTGELFF. Full variable domain (missing parts from reference TRBV18 and TRBJ2-2): NAGVMQNPRHLVRRRGQEARLRCSPMKGHSHVYWYRQLPEEGLKFMVYLQKENIIDESGMPKERFSAEFPKEGPSILRIQQVVRGDSAAYFCASSPMASNTGELFFGEGSRLTVL.

The V and J genes are TRBV5-1 and TRBJ1-1; D is perhaps TRBD1 (6 bases). This CDR3 region has 15 residues. Germline-derived CDR1 and CDR2 are SGHRS and YFSETQ. The V and J ends lost 0 bases and 1 base respectively, with 10 bases between them. CDR3 nucleotide sequence: TGCGCCAGCAGCTTGGAAGGGACACCGAACACTGAAGCTTTCTTT. Protein: CASSLEGTPNTEAFF. The full variable domain, completed using reference TRBV5-1 and TRBJ1-1, is KAGVTQTPRYLIKTRGQQVTLSCSPISGHRSVSWYQQTPGQGLQFLFEYFSETQRNKGNFPGRFSGRQFSNSRSEMNVSTLELGDSALYLCASSLEGTPNTEAFFGQGTRLTVV.

The chain joins TRBV13 to TRBJ2-3; unclear D gene. Trimming pared 2 bases from V and 0 bases from J, leaving 6 bases between. Germline V gene lookup returns CDR1 PRHDT and CDR2 FYEKMQ (reference sequence). The CDR3 contains 14 residues. The CDR3 DNA is TGTGCCAGCAGCTTATCGGCTAGCACAGATACGCAGTATTTT. It is translated as CASSLSASTDTQYF.

The chain carries TRBV7-9 and TRBJ2-3; D remains ambiguous. Trimming removed 5 bases from V and 2 bases from J, with 8 bases in between. Germline assignment: CDR1 SEHNR and CDR2 FQNEAQ (reference sequence). This CDR3 is built from 13 residues. The CDR3 bases are TGTGCCAGCAGCAATAGGAACACAGATACGCAGTATTTT. Encoded protein: CASSNRNTDTQYF.

This clone was seen more than once but under ten times. V usage is TRBV6-1 and J usage is TRBJ2-1, with TRBD2 matching over 10 bases. This CDR3 has 16 residues. V lost 3 bases to trimming and J lost 6 bases; unmatched junction nucleotides: 8. Per the germline V gene, CDR1 is MNHNS and CDR2 is SASEGT. The CDR3 region has the DNA TGTGCCAGCAGTGAGACCTTAGCGGGGGGCCGCAATGAGCAGTTCTTC. It specifies CASSETLAGGRNEQFF.

V usage is TRBV7-8 and J usage is TRBJ2-1; a weak D match, TRBD2 (6 bases). V was clipped by 1 base and J by 5 bases, with 12 bases between them. CDR1 and CDR2 (germline): SGHVS, FQNEAQ. The CDR3 sequence is 15 residues long. The CDR3 DNA reads TGTGCCAGCAGCTTAGGCGGGGCTAACCACAATGAGCAGTTCTTC. As protein: CASSLGGANHNEQFF. Full variable domain (remainder filled in from reference TRBV7-8 and TRBJ2-1): GAGVSQSPRYKVAKRGQDVALRCDPISGHVSLFWYQQALGQGPEFLTYFQNEAQLDKSGLPSDRFFAERPEGSVSTLKIQRTQQEDSAVYLCASSLGGANHNEQFFGPGTRLTVL.

The chain carries TRBV6-5 and TRBJ2-7; D may be TRBD2 (6 bases). Germline CDR1 and CDR2: MNHEY and SVGAGI. This CDR3 spans 13 amino acids. V lost 7 bases, J lost 5 bases, and 15 bases lay in between. The CDR3, as DNA: TGTGCCAGCACCCGGGGGTCTTACCACGAGCAGTACTTC. This gives the protein CASTRGSYHEQYF.

V usage is TRBV27 and J usage is TRBJ1-6, with D maybe TRBD1 (6 bases). Trimming cost V 2 bases and J 10 bases, with 9 bases left between them. The CDR3 has 13 amino acids. The germline CDR1 and CDR2 sequences are MNHEY and SMNVEV (reference sequence). This CDR3 is CASSLQGRSPLHF. DNA for the CDR3: TGTGCCAGCAGTTTACAGGGGCGGTCACCCCTCCACTTT.